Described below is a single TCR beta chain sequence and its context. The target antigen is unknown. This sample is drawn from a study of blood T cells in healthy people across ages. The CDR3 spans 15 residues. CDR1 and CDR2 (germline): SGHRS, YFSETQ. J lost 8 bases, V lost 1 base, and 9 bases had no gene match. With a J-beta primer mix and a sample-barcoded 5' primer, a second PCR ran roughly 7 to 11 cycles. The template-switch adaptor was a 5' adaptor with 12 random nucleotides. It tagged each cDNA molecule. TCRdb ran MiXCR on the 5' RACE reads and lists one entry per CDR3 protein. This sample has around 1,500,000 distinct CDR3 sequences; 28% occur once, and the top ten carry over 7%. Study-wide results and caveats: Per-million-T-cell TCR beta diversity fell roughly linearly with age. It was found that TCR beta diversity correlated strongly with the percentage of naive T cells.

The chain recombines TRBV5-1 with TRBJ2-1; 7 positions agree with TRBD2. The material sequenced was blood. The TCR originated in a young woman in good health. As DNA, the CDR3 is TGCGCCAGCAGCTTGCCGCGGGACTACCTCGATGAGCAGTTCTTC. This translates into CASSLPRDYLDEQFF.